This record concerns one TCR beta chain sequence. The antigen is not known. The PCR used 60 Vbeta and 13 Jbeta primers. Assay: immunoSEQ multiplex PCR; the TCRdb copy retains only in-frame clones and omits some. Of 90,000 to 130,000 clones listed, 55% to 70% were seen once; the top ten hold 2.2%. The sample originates from a study of cytomegalovirus exposure and HLA in healthy donors. Overall study findings and caveats: Associated with cytomegalovirus, according to the listing, were 150 to 200 TCR beta chains. A later analysis reportedly found that, within productive TCRs, an Asian-associated ancestry cluster had fewer N-insertions than the mean observed across the approximately 690 donors.

The CDR3 consists of 16 residues. Germline V gives CDR1 LNHNV, CDR2 YYDKDF (reference sequence). Trimming took 0 bases from V and 4 from J; bases not matched to a gene: 5. This receptor was taken from a woman in her twenties or thirties in good health and CMV-seronegative. This chain connects TRBV15 to TRBJ2-7; TRBD2 agrees at 11 bases. The source material was PBMCs. For the CDR3, the DNA is TGTGCCACCAGCAGAGACTCGGGACTAGCGGCTTACGAGCAGTACTTC. Translation: CATSRDSGLAAYEQYF.